This entry describes one TCR beta chain. As yet, its antigen is unknown. The V gene lost 1 base and the J gene lost 3 bases, with 15 bases spanning the gap. Germline CDR1 and CDR2: SQVTM and ANQGSEA. This CDR3 is 16 amino acids long. Sequencing libraries made from TCR beta cDNA carried unique molecular identifiers. TCRdb re-derived calls from the PCR reads in MiXCR, one entry per CDR3 protein. The sample consists of hundreds of thousands of distinct CDR3 sequences, more than 50% of them appearing once. The entry originates in a study of post-analysis software for immune sequencing data. Findings and caveats of the study: A few TRBV segments, TRBV5-6, TRBV5-1 and TRBV20-1 among them, were found more frequent in patients than controls.

The chain links TRBV29-1 to TRBJ2-2; D gene unclear. The receptor was isolated from a girl aged 2 to 10 with multiple sclerosis. The sample consisted of blood. CDR3 residues: CSVEVVGEGDTGELFF. CDR3 DNA: TGCAGCGTTGAAGTTGTCGGTGAAGGTGACACCGGGGAGCTGTTTTTT.